This TCR beta chain is from a study of T cell repertoires in cytomegalovirus infection. MiXCR, applied by TCRdb to the reads, yields one record per CDR3 protein. The table shows 550,000 to 850,000 distinct CDR3 sequences, with 30% to 35% occurring only once. Study-level results: The response measured ex vivo was dominated by TCR beta clonotypes (HLA-C-restricted and CMV-specific). CMV carriers with the relevant HLA were identified by cumulative public TCR beta family frequency.

A remark on this clonotype: Its cognate antigen is unknown.

Germline lookup yields CDR1 SNHLY and CDR2 FYNNEI. V was pared by 4 bases and J by 0 bases, with 7 bases between. The CDR3 loop spans 14 amino acids. The source material was cultured PBMCs, sampled from culture after CMV antigen stimulation. The V and J genes are TRBV2 and TRBJ2-1; D is ambiguous. The origin of this receptor is a human donor in good health (CMV status not recorded). Some clones in this sample may be carry-over from other donors' samples. The CDR3 loop is CASSGEVSYNEQFF. Written as DNA, the CDR3 is TGTGCCAGCAGTGGAGAGGTCTCCTACAATGAGCAGTTCTTC.